These T cell receptor beta chains were read from a single sample in a study of blood T cell repertoires in COVID-19. Clones were sequenced by immunoSEQ multiplex PCR, and TCRdb holds only the in-frame ones, with some missing. This table has 150,000 to 200,000 clones, around 86% appearing once. The sequenced sample consisted of peripheral blood. These receptors came from a man aged 55 to 69 with acute or convalescent COVID-19. CDR3s include the opening cysteine and the closing phenylalanine or tryptophan. The order of the fields is J gene, D gene, clone size, V gene, CDR3 DNA, CDR3 protein. The D gene is left open where the match is weak. Not every row has a clone size; where given, it reads once, few, many or a size class.

j_call: TRBJ2-4; d_call: TRBD2; clone_size: NA; v_call: TRBV7-3; cdr3_nt: TGTGCCAGCCTACCATTTACTAGCGGTTTAGCCAAAAACATTCAGTACTTC; cdr3_aa: CASLPFTSGLAKNIQYF
j_call: TRBJ1-2; d_call: NA; clone_size: NA; v_call: TRBV6-1; cdr3_nt: TGTGCCAGCAGTGAAATCCGCTATGGCTACACCTTC; cdr3_aa: CASSEIRYGYTF
j_call: TRBJ2-3; d_call: NA; clone_size: NA; v_call: TRBV29-1; cdr3_nt: TGCAGCGTTGAACCCCGGGGCACAGATACGCAGTATTTT; cdr3_aa: CSVEPRGTDTQYF
j_call: TRBJ1-4; d_call: NA; clone_size: NA; v_call: TRBV5-4; cdr3_nt: TGTGCCAGCAGCCCGGAGCAGGGGAAAGAAAAACTGTTTTTT; cdr3_aa: CASSPEQGKEKLFF
j_call: TRBJ2-5; d_call: TRBD2; clone_size: NA; v_call: TRBV7-3; cdr3_nt: TGTGCCAGCAGCTTAACTGCTAGCGGGACCACCTCCGCGTACCAAGAGACCCAGTACTTC; cdr3_aa: CASSLTASGTTSAYQETQYF
j_call: TRBJ1-2; d_call: TRBD1; clone_size: NA; v_call: TRBV19; cdr3_nt: TGTGCCAGTACGTTTACGGACAGGGATAACTATGGCTACACCTTC; cdr3_aa: CASTFTDRDNYGYTF
j_call: TRBJ2-1; d_call: TRBD2; clone_size: NA; v_call: TRBV5-4; cdr3_nt: TGTGCCAGCAGCCCGCTAGCGGGTCTTTACAATGAGCAGTTCTTC; cdr3_aa: CASSPLAGLYNEQFF
j_call: TRBJ2-7; d_call: TRBD2; clone_size: NA; v_call: TRBV5-3; cdr3_nt: TGTGCCAGAAGCTTGAGTAGGACTAGTACCTACGAGCAGTACTTC; cdr3_aa: CARSLSRTSTYEQYF
j_call: TRBJ2-5; d_call: TRBD2; clone_size: NA; v_call: TRBV27; cdr3_nt: TGTGCCAGCAGTCCACGACTAGCGGGAGAGACCCAGTACTTC; cdr3_aa: CASSPRLAGETQYF
j_call: TRBJ2-2; d_call: TRBD1; clone_size: once; v_call: TRBV29-1; cdr3_nt: TGCAGCGTGACAGGGGGATCCGGGGAGCTGTTTTTT; cdr3_aa: CSVTGGSGELFF
j_call: TRBJ2-6; d_call: TRBD1; clone_size: once; v_call: TRBV5-1; cdr3_nt: TGCGCCAGCAGTTTCCAGGGGGTACCCGCCTCTGGGGCCAACGTCCTGACTTTC; cdr3_aa: CASSFQGVPASGANVLTF
j_call: TRBJ1-4; d_call: NA; clone_size: few; v_call: TRBV28; cdr3_nt: TGTGCCAGCAGTTTATATGCAGGGTTGGGACTGTTTTTT; cdr3_aa: CASSLYAGLGLFF
j_call: TRBJ2-7; d_call: NA; clone_size: NA; v_call: TRBV2; cdr3_nt: TGTGCCAGCAGGGCGACTACCAGATACGAGCAGTACTTC; cdr3_aa: CASRATTRYEQYF
j_call: TRBJ2-5; d_call: NA; clone_size: NA; v_call: TRBV3-1/TRBV3-2; cdr3_nt: TGTGCCAGCAGCCAAGTAGGAGAGACAGAAGAGACCCAGTACTTC; cdr3_aa: CASSQVGETEETQYF
j_call: TRBJ2-2; d_call: TRBD1; clone_size: NA; v_call: TRBV7-6; cdr3_nt: TGTGCCAGCAGCCCAGACCCACAGGGGGCTTCCGGGGAGCTGTTTTTT; cdr3_aa: CASSPDPQGASGELFF
j_call: TRBJ1-2; d_call: NA; clone_size: NA; v_call: TRBV9; cdr3_nt: TGTGCCAGCAGCGTAGTACAGGCGGGGGGCTACACCTTC; cdr3_aa: CASSVVQAGGYTF
j_call: TRBJ1-2; d_call: NA; clone_size: NA; v_call: TRBV28; cdr3_nt: TGTGCCAGCAGTTCAGAAGGGGTCATCTATGGCTACACCTTC; cdr3_aa: CASSSEGVIYGYTF
j_call: TRBJ2-5; d_call: TRBD2; clone_size: NA; v_call: TRBV10-3; cdr3_nt: TGTGCCACTTTAGCGGGAGCCCAAGAGACCCAGTACTTC; cdr3_aa: CATLAGAQETQYF
j_call: TRBJ1-2; d_call: NA; clone_size: few; v_call: TRBV7-8; cdr3_nt: TGTGCCAGCAGCTCGGCGAGGGCCGGCCCCTATGGCTACACCTTC; cdr3_aa: CASSSARAGPYGYTF
j_call: TRBJ1-1; d_call: NA; clone_size: NA; v_call: TRBV5-1; cdr3_nt: TGCGCCAGCAGCTTGGATGGGCGGGGGTCTAGGGGCACTGAAGCTTTCTTT; cdr3_aa: CASSLDGRGSRGTEAFF
j_call: TRBJ2-3; d_call: NA; clone_size: NA; v_call: TRBV19; cdr3_nt: TGTGCCAGTAAAGAGATGGTCTCTACTTCCACAGATACGCAGTATTTT; cdr3_aa: CASKEMVSTSTDTQYF
j_call: TRBJ2-7; d_call: TRBD1; clone_size: few; v_call: TRBV5-4; cdr3_nt: TGTGCCAGCAGCTTGTACGACAGGGGCTTCGGCGAGCAGTACTTC; cdr3_aa: CASSLYDRGFGEQYF
j_call: TRBJ2-1; d_call: NA; clone_size: NA; v_call: TRBV4-2; cdr3_nt: TGTGCCAGCAGCCCTAGCCTTCATGAGCAGTTCTTC; cdr3_aa: CASSPSLHEQFF
j_call: TRBJ2-1; d_call: TRBD2; clone_size: NA; v_call: TRBV7-3; cdr3_nt: TGTGCCAGCAGCCTCGGACTAGCGGACTACAATGAGCAGTTCTTC; cdr3_aa: CASSLGLADYNEQFF